This record looks at one TCR beta chain sequence and its context. The PCR had 60 Vbeta and 13 Jbeta primers. Per the authors' pipeline: Later reanalysis found approximately 76 million unique TCR beta chains, 9 million to 12 million of them shared. Produced via immunoSEQ multiplex PCR; TCRdb's table is partial and in-frame only. V and J calls and clone size come straight from that table; D and trimming were deduced from the DNA. The table has under 250,000 clones, 75% to 85% seen once. This sample is drawn from a study of cytomegalovirus exposure and HLA in healthy donors. Trimming pared 7 bases from V and 7 bases from J, leaving 20 bases between. This CDR3 has 15 residues. Germline CDR1 reads MDHEN; CDR2 reads SYDVKM.

The sequence was collected from an older woman in good health and CMV-seropositive. The sequenced material came from PBMCs. V and J are TRBV28 and TRBJ1-5; possibly TRBD1 for D (6 bases). In nucleotides, the CDR3 is TGTGCCAGCAAACAGGGTCATGAGGTAGGACAGCCCCAGCATTTT. As protein: CASKQGHEVGQPQHF.